The clone carrying this TCR beta chain was counted a few times. These data come from a study of patients and donors after allogeneic stem cell transplantation. CDR3 length equals 13 residues. Looked up from germline, CDR1 is SGHAT and CDR2 is FQDESV (reference sequence). V lost 3 bases and J 3 bases, leaving 9 bases between the germline ends. Each CDR3 protein gets one entry after TCRdb re-called the RT-PCR reads with MiXCR. The table lists roughly 940,000 distinct CDR3 sequences, about a sixth of them singletons. The chain uses TRBV11-1 and TRBJ2-7; D is undetermined. The TCR sequence derives from a human donor who was either an allogeneic HSCT recipient or a stem cell or donor lymphocyte infusion donor (not recorded which). It is not recorded whose cells these are; they may come from a transplant donor. Input material: blood, either unsorted or a sorted T cell fraction (not recorded which). The CDR3 sequence is CASSFMYGYEQYF. The CDR3 DNA follows: TGTGCCAGCAGCTTCATGTACGGCTACGAGCAGTACTTC.